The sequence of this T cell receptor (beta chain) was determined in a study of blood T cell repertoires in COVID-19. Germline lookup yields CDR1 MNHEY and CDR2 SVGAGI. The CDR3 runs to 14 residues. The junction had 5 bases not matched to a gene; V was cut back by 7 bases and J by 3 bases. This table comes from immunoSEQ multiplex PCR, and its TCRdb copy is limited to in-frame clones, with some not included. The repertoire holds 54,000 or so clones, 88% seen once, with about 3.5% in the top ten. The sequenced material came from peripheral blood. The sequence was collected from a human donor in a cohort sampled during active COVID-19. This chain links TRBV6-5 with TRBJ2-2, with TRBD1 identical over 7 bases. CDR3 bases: TGTGCCAGCACCGCGACAGGGTACACCGGGGAGCTGTTTTTT. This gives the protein CASTATGYTGELFF.